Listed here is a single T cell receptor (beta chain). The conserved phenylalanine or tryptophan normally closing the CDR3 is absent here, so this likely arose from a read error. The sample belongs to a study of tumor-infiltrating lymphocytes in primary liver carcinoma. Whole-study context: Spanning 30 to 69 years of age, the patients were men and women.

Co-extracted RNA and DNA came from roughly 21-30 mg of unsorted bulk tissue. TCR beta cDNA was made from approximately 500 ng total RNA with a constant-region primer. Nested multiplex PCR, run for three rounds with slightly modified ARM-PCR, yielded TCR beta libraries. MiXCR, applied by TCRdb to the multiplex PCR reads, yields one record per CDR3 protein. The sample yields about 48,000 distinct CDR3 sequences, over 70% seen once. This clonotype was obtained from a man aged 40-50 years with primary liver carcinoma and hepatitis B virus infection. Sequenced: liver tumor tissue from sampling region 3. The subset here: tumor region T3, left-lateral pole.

The CDR3 nucleotides are TGTGCCAGCAGCCGCAGGGGTCGCTACCACACAGACACACAGTATCTT. Its translation: CASSRRGRYHTDTQYL. This chain uses TRBV11-1 with TRBJ2-3; D might be TRBD1 (6 bases). Trimming left V 5 bases short and J 12 bases short, with 27 bases between. This CDR3 comprises 16 residues. Germline values: CDR1 SGHAT, CDR2 FQDESV (reference sequence).